Below, 13 T cell receptor beta chains from the same sample are listed, as sequenced in a study of T cells in Graves' hyperthyroidism and ophthalmopathy. The TCR beta CDR3 regions underwent amplification using RNA transcripts as the source. Carried out on the TCR CDR3, a first-round RT-PCR used the HTBI primer set. TCRdb used MiXCR to reprocess the multiplex PCR reads, holding one entry per CDR3 protein. Of fewer than 250,000 distinct CDR3 sequences in the sample, around 26% were seen once. What was sequenced was blood. The receptors were gathered from a woman in her thirties or forties with Graves' ophthalmopathy.

This clonotype was counted a few times. The rearrangement links TRBV6-1 to TRBJ2-7; 9 bases fit TRBD2. The CDR3 is 15 amino acids. V gave up 3 bases and J gave up 1 base; unmatched junction bases: 4. Germline V CDR1 and CDR2: MNHNS, SASEGT. The CDR3 is CASSETSGGSYEQYF. In nucleotides, the CDR3 is TGTGCCAGCAGTGAGACTAGCGGAGGATCCTACGAGCAGTACTTC.

This clonotype showed up many times. The chain uses TRBV2 and TRBJ1-6, with D possibly TRBD1 on 5 matching bases. The CDR3 has 15 residues. V was shortened by 6 bases and J by 9 bases, with 18 bases between the two germline ends. The germline V gene has CDR1 SNHLY and CDR2 FYNNEI. This chain's CDR3 is CASSHGGVVGSPLHF. DNA of the CDR3: TGTGCCAGCAGCCACGGGGGGGTTGTCGGTTCACCCCTCCACTTT. Based on the CDR3 plus reference TRBV2 and TRBJ1-6, the full variable domain is EPEVTQTPSHQVTQMGQEVILRCVPISNHLYFYWYRQILGQKVEFLVSFYNNEISEKSEIFDDQFSVERPDGSNFTLKIRSTKLEDSAMYFCASSHGGVVGSPLHFGNGTRLTVT.

This clonotype was detected many times. CDR3 in amino acids: CASSEYYGYTF. The CDR3 coding sequence is TGTGCCAGCAGTGAATACTATGGCTACACCTTC. The rearrangement uses TRBV6-1 and TRBJ1-2, with D hard to call. The germline V gene has CDR1 MNHNS and CDR2 SASEGT. The CDR3 spans 11 residues. V was shortened by 2 bases and J by 3 bases, with 1 base between the two germline ends.

This clonotype occurred many times. The CDR3 loop is CASSIGYPNYGYTF. CDR3 in DNA: TGTGCCAGTAGTATCGGGTATCCCAACTATGGCTACACCTTC. V is TRBV19 and J is TRBJ1-2; D not certain. Germline V gene lookup returns CDR1 LNHDA and CDR2 SQIVND (reference sequence). CDR3 length: 14 residues. Trimming shortened V by 3 bases and J by 2 bases, and 10 bases separated the two germline ends. The full variable domain, in which reference TRBV19 and TRBJ1-2 provide the parts outside the CDR3, is DGGITQSPKYLFRKEGQNVTLSCEQNLNHDAMYWYRQDPGQGLRLIYYSQIVNDFQKGDIAEGYSVSREKKESFPLTVTSAQKNPTAFYLCASSIGYPNYGYTFGSGTRLTVV.

This clonotype was observed many times. This rearrangement joins TRBV18 to TRBJ2-3; 9 positions match TRBD2. From germline, CDR1 is KGHSH and CDR2 LQKENI. The CDR3 spans 13 residues. The V gene end was trimmed by 10 bases and the J gene end by 2 bases; junction bases not matched to a gene: 4. The CDR3 sequence is CANAGGPTDTQYF. The DNA of the CDR3 is TGTGCCAACGCGGGAGGGCCCACAGATACGCAGTATTTT.

This clonotype was seen ten or more times. This chain connects TRBV7-3 to TRBJ2-7; the match to TRBD1 covers 9 bases. The CDR3 is 15 amino acids. Germline values: CDR1 SGHTA, CDR2 FQGTGA. The ends lost 3 bases at V and 1 base at J; junction bases unmatched: 4. The CDR3 loop reads CASSLYGQGSYEQYF. The CDR3 DNA is TGTGCCAGCAGCTTGTATGGACAGGGGTCCTACGAGCAGTACTTC. The whole variable domain, filled in from reference TRBV7-3 and TRBJ2-7, reads GAGVSQTPSNKVTEKGKYVELRCDPISGHTALYWYRQSLGQGPEFLIYFQGTGAADDSGLPNDRFFAVRPEGSVSTLKIQRTERGDSAVYLCASSLYGQGSYEQYFGPGTRLTVT.

This clonotype was recorded many times. V gene TRBV20-1 combines with J gene TRBJ2-7, with D possibly matching TRBD2 (6 bases). There are 14 residues in the CDR3. Trimming removed 1 base at V and 3 bases at J, with 13 bases between. In germline, CDR1 is DFQATT, CDR2 SNEGSKA (reference sequence). CDR3 amino acids: CSARAPGEVYEQYF. CDR3 nucleotide sequence: TGCAGTGCTAGAGCACCGGGAGAGGTCTACGAGCAGTACTTC.

This clonotype has ten or more counts. The chain uses TRBV5-1 and TRBJ1-6; no firm D call. CDR3 length: 14 amino acids. Germline V gene data show CDR1 as SGHRS and CDR2 as YFSETQ. Between the trimmed V and J ends, which lost 0 bases and 9 bases, there was a span of 10 bases. CDR3 loop: CASSLGPTASPLHF. CDR3 DNA: TGCGCCAGCAGCTTGGGCCCCACGGCTTCACCCCTCCACTTT.

V is TRBV28 and J is TRBJ2-7, with 8 bases matching TRBD2. The CDR3 loop spans 14 amino acids. Germline-derived CDR1 and CDR2 are MDHEN and SYDVKM. Trimming took 4 bases from V and 6 from J; bases not matched to a gene: 8. The CDR3 sequence: CASSSSGLAGEQYF. The DNA for the CDR3 is TGTGCCAGCAGTTCGTCCGGACTAGCAGGCGAGCAGTACTTC. The full variable domain, in which reference TRBV28 and TRBJ2-7 provide the parts outside the CDR3, is DVKVTQSSRYLVKRTGEKVFLECVQDMDHENMFWYRQDPGLGLRLIYFSYDVKMKEKGDIPEGYSVSREKKERFSLILESASTNQTSMYLCASSSSGLAGEQYFGPGTRLTVT.

The V and J genes are TRBV6-2 or TRBV6-3 and TRBJ2-7; TRBD2 might be the D (6 bases). V was shortened by 10 bases and J by 2 bases, with 21 bases between the two germline ends. Germline V lookup: CDR1 MNHEY, CDR2 SVGEGT. The CDR3 is 15 residues long. CDR3 DNA: TGTGCCACCAGGAGGGCGAGGCAGCCGACCTACGAGCAGTACTTC. This gives the protein CATRRARQPTYEQYF.

The rearrangement joins TRBV28 to TRBJ1-5, with 7 bases matching TRBD1. The CDR3 runs to 14 residues. Germline trimming cut 8 bases from V and 0 bases from J; bases unmatched to any gene: 4. Per the germline V gene, CDR1 is MDHEN and CDR2 is SYDVKM. The CDR3 DNA follows: TGTGCCAGCGAGAACAGGGGTAGCAATCAGCCCCAGCATTTT. This sequence encodes CASENRGSNQPQHF.

This clonotype was found many times. This is likely a read error, given that the CDR3 carries no conserved phenylalanine or tryptophan at its end. The rearrangement joins TRBV10-3 to TRBJ2-7; 13 bases agree with TRBD2. There are 16 residues in the CDR3. After removal of 10 bases from V and 5 bases from J, the junction contained 14 bases not matched to a gene. Germline V gene lookup returns CDR1 ENHRY and CDR2 SYGVKD. CDR3 loop: CASRSQLAGGPDEQYL. The CDR3 bases are TGTGCCAGCAGGAGTCAACTAGCGGGAGGGCCGGACGAGCAGTACCTC.

This clonotype has more than one count but fewer than ten. The genes are TRBV18 and TRBJ2-7; D is undetermined. Between the trimmed V and J ends, which lost 0 bases and 0 bases, there was a span of 12 bases. The CDR3 length is 16 residues. CDR1 is KGHSH, CDR2 LQKENI, per germline. CDR3 sequence: CASSPPLGLSSYEQYF. CDR3 sequence (DNA): TGTGCCAGCTCACCACCGTTGGGCCTGAGCTCCTACGAGCAGTACTTC.